The source of this TCR beta chain is a study of T cells in Graves' hyperthyroidism and ophthalmopathy. General study findings and limits: Blood shared most expanded thyroid clonotypes above 0.001. Ophthalmopathy, as predicted by the model, came a median roughly 6.3 months after the prediction. Stable hyperthyroidism was separated from ophthalmopathy by a model based on 13 V-J features.

CDR3 length equals 13 residues. Germline CDR1 SGHNT, CDR2 YYREEE (reference sequence). V lost 0 bases to trimming and J lost 12 bases, with 15 bases between them. To note about this clonotype: What it binds is not known.

TCR beta CDR3 regions were amplified from RNA transcripts. TCR CDR3 regions were first amplified by RT-PCR with HTBI primers. TCRdb re-analysed the multiplex PCR reads in MiXCR, keeping a single row per CDR3 protein. This repertoire shows 500,000 to 650,000 distinct CDR3 sequences, around 43% found once; its top ten account for about two fifths. The specimen sequenced was peripheral blood or thyroid tissue (not recorded which). The chain combines TRBV5-4 with TRBJ1-2; TRBD1 is a possible D gene (5 bases). This clonotype originated in an adult woman with Graves' disease, either hyperthyroidism or ophthalmopathy (not recorded which). CDR3 DNA: TGTGCCAGCAGCTTGGACAGGACCTACGGAAACACCTTC. Translation: CASSLDRTYGNTF.